These 24 T cell receptor delta chains came from one sample sequenced in a study of γδ T cells in repeated Plasmodium falciparum infection. TCRdb used CATT to re-call clones from the multiplex PCR reads. Of more than 70,000 delta-chain clones detected, 0.98% appear once; the ten largest clones hold nearly 10%. Flow sorting of PBMC yielded separate Vgamma9/Vdelta2+ and Vdelta2-negative gammadelta T cell populations for bulk repertoire analysis. Material for sequencing was gamma-delta T cells from blood. The receptors here all came from a pool of human donors (malaria-infected and uninfected, not separated).

The table lists this clone with many counts. The chain employs TRDV2 and TRDJ1; tentative D call: TRDD3 (6 bases). Germline loops: CDR1 GEAIGNYY, CDR2 EKD. V gave up 3 bases and J gave up 0 bases, with 40 bases separating them. This CDR3 spans 24 amino acids. CDR3 sequence: CACDPLLGPTGSPEANLYTDKLIF. CDR3 in DNA: TGTGCCTGTGACCCGCTACTGGGCCCCACTGGGTCACCCGAAGCAAATCTGTACACCGATAAACTCATCTTT.

Comment on this clone: The mismatch at residue 23 between this DNA's translation and the TCRdb protein of a much larger clone likely reflects a read error; the protein shown is translated from the DNA. With the J gene uncalled, the V gene is TRDV1; the table assigns TRDD3, which was not confirmed against the DNA. This CDR3 has 25 residues. CDR1 is TSWWSYY, CDR2 QGS, per germline. CDR3 protein: CALGEPAFLRSWGTMGSWDTRQVFF. The CDR3, as DNA: TGTGCTCTTGGGGAACCTGCCTTCCTACGTAGTTGGGGAACGATGGGGTCCTGGGACACCCGACAGGTGTTTTTC.

Remarks on this clone: A far bigger clonotype differs at one base, so this is likely a read error. Other DNA sequences within the sample encode an identical CDR3. V and J are TRDV2 and TRDJ1; 8 bases are a match to TRDD3. The CDR3 sequence is 14 residues long. Germline CDR1 and CDR2: GEAIGNYY and EKD. The CDR3 protein is CACDRGYRPDKLIF. CDR3 nucleotide sequence: TGCGCCTGTGACCGGGGATACAGGCCCGATAAACTCATCTTT.

About this clone: A read error is the likely source, as a far larger clone sits one nucleotide away. Other DNA sequences in the sample encode the same CDR3. CDR3 sequence (DNA): TGTGCTCTTGGGGAACTAGACCTAATTCTGCTGGGGGATACCGATAAACTCATCTTT. It is translated as CALGELDLILLGDTDKLIF. This sequence joins TRDV1 and TRDJ1, with 9 bases identical to TRDD3. In germline, CDR1 is TSWWSYY, CDR2 QGS. This CDR3 is built from 19 residues. V lost 0 bases, J lost 2 bases, and 13 bases stayed unmatched.

This clone was counted between two and nine times. A far larger clone is just one base off, so this is likely a read error. The same CDR3 can be traced to other DNA sequences in this sample. The chain links TRDV1 to TRDJ1, with TRDD3 matching over 7 bases. The J gene is not listed in TCRdb, so it was assigned here from a DNA match to germline. The CDR3 has 19 residues. Germline assignment: CDR1 TSWWSYY and CDR2 QGS. CDR3 DNA: TGCGCTCTTGGGGAAAAGTCTCCCCCCCCGCACTGGGGTTTAGGGGGACTCATCTTT. Translating gives CALGEKSPPPHWGLGGLIF.

This clone has just a few counts. The protein held in TCRdb is that of a much larger clone and does not match this DNA's translation at residues 3 and 6, likely because of a read error; the protein shown is translated from the DNA. The J gene is TRDJ1, the V gene TRDV1; D may be TRDD3 (5 bases). This CDR3 is built from 16 residues. CDR1 TSWWSYY and CDR2 QGS come from the germline V gene. The CDR3 loop is CARGECCTGPSVKLIF. The DNA for the CDR3 is TGTGCTCGTGGGGAATGCTGTACTGGTCCAAGTGTTAAACTCATCTTT.

This clone was seen ten or more times. A much larger clone sits a single nucleotide away, making a read error possible. The same CDR3 can be traced to other DNA sequences in this sample. The chain combines TRDV2 with TRDJ1; 8 nucleotides line up with TRDD3. The J gene, not given by TCRdb, was assigned here from a germline match of the nucleotide sequence. The length of the CDR3 is 20 residues. CDR1 and CDR2 (germline): GEAIGNYY, EKD. The CDR3 nucleotides read TGTGCCTGTGACTCCCTAACGAAGGGGATACCCCCCCCGTACACTGATAAACTCATCTTT. It specifies CACDSLTKGIPPPYTDKLIF.

A remark on this clone: The protein TCRdb lists belongs to a much larger clone and differs from this DNA's translation at residue 5, which points to a read error; the protein shown is made from the DNA. The CDR3 sequence: CALGGLHLRTSHTPTGYWGIAGSDKLIF. CDR3 DNA sequence: TGTGCTCTTGGGGGACTGCATCTAAGGACTTCCCACACCCCAACGGGGTACTGGGGGATAGCTGGATCCGATAAACTCATCTTT. V gene TRDV1 combines with J gene TRDJ1, with 11 bases aligning to TRDD3. This CDR3 spans 28 amino acids. Germline CDR1 reads TSWWSYY; CDR2 reads QGS. The V segment lost 4 bases and the J segment 3 bases; nucleotides outside the gene matches: 43.

This clone came up many times. This chain links TRDV2 with TRDJ1; TRDD3 might be the D (6 bases). Trimming pared 3 bases from V and 0 bases from J, leaving 25 bases between. This CDR3 comprises 19 residues. Germline-derived CDR1 and CDR2 are GEAIGNYY and EKD. CDR3 residues: CACDALSSPRGRNTDKLIF. The CDR3 region has the DNA TGTGCCTGTGACGCCCTAAGTAGCCCTAGGGGGAGGAACACCGATAAACTCATCTTT.

Turning to this clone: With only one base between it and a far larger clone, this is likely a read error. Distinct nucleotide sequences in the sample also encode this CDR3. The J gene is TRDJ1, the V gene TRDV1; unclear D gene. TCRdb supplies no J gene; here it was assigned by aligning the nucleotide sequence to germline. CDR3 size: 16 residues. With 0 bases removed from V and 4 bases from J, the gap between germline ends came to 15 bases. In germline, CDR1 is TSWWSYY, CDR2 QGS. The CDR3 here is CALGELKGRSVDKLIF. As DNA, the CDR3 is TGTGCTCTTGGGGAACTAAAAGGCCGAAGCGTCGATAAACTCATCTTT.

This clone was seen at least ten times. The rearrangement uses TRDV1 and TRDJ2, with 11 positions matching TRDD3. TCRdb gives no J gene; it was assigned here by matching the DNA to germline. Germline V gene lookup returns CDR1 TSWWSYY and CDR2 QGS. The CDR3 has 23 residues. The ends lost 4 bases at V and 2 bases at J; junction bases unmatched: 24. Here the CDR3 reads CALGVKPRCVSGGYCVLTAQLFF. In nucleotides, the CDR3 is TGTGCTCTTGGGGTAAAACCTAGGTGTGTATCTGGGGGATACTGTGTCTTGACAGCACAACTCTTCTTT.

About this clone: TCRdb shows a much larger clone's protein in place of this DNA's translation, and the two differ at residue 14, likely through a read error; the protein shown is translated from the DNA. The V and J genes are TRDV1 and TRDJ1; 7 nucleotides match TRDD3. TCRdb records no J gene; here it was assigned by comparing the DNA to germline. V trimming: 2 bases; J trimming: 0 bases; junction bases outside the gene matches: 21. From germline, CDR1 is TSWWSYY and CDR2 QGS. CDR3 length: 21 residues. CDR3 in amino acids: CALGEISRYWGTEGDTDKLIF. For the CDR3, the DNA is TGTGCTCTTGGGGAAATTTCCCGCTACTGGGGAACAGAGGGGGACACCGATAAACTCATCTTT.

To note about this clone: TCRdb lists the protein of a much larger clone for this DNA, which differs at residue 18, so this is likely a read error; the protein given here is translated from the DNA itself. The chain has TRDV2 and TRDJ1; D might be TRDD3 (5 bases). Matching the DNA to germline supplied the J gene, which TCRdb does not give. This CDR3 region has 22 residues. V was pared by 3 bases and J by 7 bases, with 41 bases between. CDR1 is GEAIGNYY, CDR2 EKD, per germline. The DNA of the CDR3 is TGTGCCTGTGACTCGCTAGAGGGGGGGCCCCCGTTCGGAACGACTGCTTTGAGTAAACTCATCTTT. This codes for CACDSLEGGPPFGTTALSKLIF.

This clone was counted only a few times. A far larger clone lies a single base away; this is likely a read error. Other DNA sequences in this sample translate to the same CDR3. The rearrangement joins TRDV2 to TRDJ1, with TRDD3 matching 9 bases. The J gene, not given by TCRdb, was assigned here from a germline match of the nucleotide sequence. Per germline, CDR1 GEAIGNYY and CDR2 EKD. J gave up 1 base and V 5 bases, and 19 bases lay outside the gene matches. The CDR3 consists of 19 residues. CDR3 DNA: TGTGCCTGTGTCGGAAGGGTTGGGGGATATCAGCCCCCCACCGATAAACTCATCTTT. This gives the protein CACVGRVGGYQPPTDKLIF.

This clone has more than one count but fewer than ten. A read error is likely here: a far larger clone is one base away. Distinct nucleotide sequences in the sample also encode this CDR3. The gene calls are TRDV1 and TRDJ1, with D tentatively TRDD1 (6 bases). Assignment of the J gene here rests on matching the DNA to germline, because TCRdb gives none. The CDR3 has 19 residues. Germline assignment: CDR1 TSWWSYY and CDR2 QGS. The CDR3 nucleotides are TGCGCTCTTGGGGAAATATGGTTCCCCCGAAATACTTACACCGATAAACTCATCTTT. Encoded protein: CALGEIWFPRNTYTDKLIF.

Points on this clone: With a far larger clone one base away, a read error is the likely cause. Distinct nucleotide sequences in the sample also encode this CDR3. The chain links TRDV1 to TRDJ1; TRDD3 matches 13 bases. No J segment appears in TCRdb, so it was assigned here by matching the sequence to germline. The CDR3 loop spans 19 amino acids. Germline V gene data show CDR1 as TSWWSYY and CDR2 as QGS. Trimming cost V 2 bases and J 8 bases; bases outside gene matches: 17. CDR3 coding DNA: TGTGCTCTTGGGGAAGGAGCTAAAACCCGTACTGGGGGATACGACAAACTCATCTTT. Translated, it gives CALGEGAKTRTGGYDKLIF.

For this clone: The protein TCRdb lists belongs to a much larger clone and differs from this DNA's translation at residue 14, which points to a read error; the protein shown is made from the DNA. The V call is TRDV1, the J call TRDJ1, with 11 bases matching TRDD3. TCRdb leaves out the J gene; it was filled in here by matching the DNA to germline. V shed 4 bases, J shed 0 bases, and the junction held 28 bases outside the gene matches. This CDR3 has 24 residues. Germline V gene sequence: CDR1 TSWWSYY, CDR2 QGS. This CDR3 is CALGAFPANGGYGARPRYTDKLIF. The CDR3 DNA reads as TGTGCTCTTGGGGCCTTTCCTGCGAATGGGGGATACGGGGCAAGACCGCGGTACACCGATAAACTCATCTTT.

This clone was counted between two and nine times. It differs at one base from a far larger clone, so likely a read error. The V gene is TRDV1; the J gene was not called; the DNA was not compared with TRDD3, the D call given in the table. The germline V gene has CDR1 TSWWSYY and CDR2 QGS. The CDR3 length is 20 residues. The CDR3 protein is CALGPTLRRTGGFYTDKLIF. The CDR3, as DNA: TGTGCTCTTGGGCCGACCCTCCGTCGTACTGGGGGCTTCTACACCGATAAGCTCATCTTT.

This clone was seen only a few times. TCRdb's protein, taken from a much larger clone, differs from this DNA's translation at residue 12, likely owing to a read error; the protein displayed comes from the DNA. The CDR3 is CACDTVALGDTYHTDKLIF. Here the CDR3 DNA reads TGTGCCTGTGACACCGTGGCCCTGGGGGATACGTATCACACCGATAAACTCATCTTT. The genes are TRDV2 and TRDJ1, with 12 nucleotides matching TRDD3. TCRdb does not report a J gene; here it was assigned by matching the DNA to germline references. The CDR3 extends over 19 amino acids. V shed 0 bases and J 0 bases; nucleotides not matched to a gene: 10. Germline V gene sequence: CDR1 GEAIGNYY, CDR2 EKD.

In its sample, this clone was seen a few times. This likely came from a read error, as a far larger clone is one base away. This CDR3 is also generated by other DNA sequences in the sample. V is TRDV2 and J is TRDJ1, with 9 bases lining up with TRDD3. CDR3 length equals 15 residues. Germline V CDR1 and CDR2: GEAIGNYY, EKD. The ends lost 0 bases at V and 5 bases at J; junction bases unmatched: 6. CDR3 nucleotides: TGTGCCTGTGACACCGTGGGGGATAGGGGTGATAAACTCATCTTT. This sequence encodes CACDTVGDRGDKLIF.

A word on this clone: A far bigger clonotype differs at one base, so this is likely a read error. The sample carries other DNA sequences with the same CDR3. The V and J genes are TRDV2 and TRDJ3; 13 bases agree with TRDD3. The CDR3 covers 18 residues. Germline V gene sequence: CDR1 GEAIGNYY, CDR2 EKD. The CDR3 loop is CACDLTGGYGWDTRQMFF. CDR3 bases: TGCGCCTGTGACCTTACTGGGGGATACGGCTGGGACACCCGACAGATGTTTTTC.

As concerns this clone: The TCRdb protein comes from a much larger clone and disagrees with this DNA's translation at residue 8, likely due to a read error; the protein given here is derived from the DNA. V usage is TRDV1 and J usage is TRDJ1; the D is unclear. The J gene, not given by TCRdb, was assigned here from a germline match of the nucleotide sequence. CDR1 and CDR2 from the germline V gene are TSWWSYY and QGS. Trimming removed 8 bases from V and 4 bases from J, with 14 bases in between. The CDR3 extends over 13 amino acids. CDR3 DNA sequence: TGTGCTCTTAGATTCCCATACATCGATAAACTCATCTTT. Translating gives CALRFPYIDKLIF.

This clone was counted at least ten times. The chain is built from TRDV2 and TRDJ1, with 13 bases aligning to TRDD3. TCRdb offers no J gene call, so here the DNA was matched to germline to obtain one. Trimming cost V 3 bases and J 7 bases; bases outside gene matches: 19. CDR3 length equals 19 residues. The germline V gene encodes CDR1 GEAIGNYY and CDR2 EKD. The CDR3 DNA reads TGTGCCTGTGACGTACTGGGGGATACGGACGGGAATATCGAAGGTAAACTCATCTTT. Encoded protein: CACDVLGDTDGNIEGKLIF.

This clone came up a few times. The amino acid sequence in TCRdb belongs to a much larger clone and departs from this DNA's translation at residue 16, likely a sequencing read error; the sequence shown is translated from the DNA. The chain combines TRDV1 with TRDJ1; TRDD3 matches at 9 bases. No J segment appears in TCRdb, so it was assigned here by matching the sequence to germline. V was pared by 5 bases and J by 7 bases, with 29 bases of the junction left unmatched. The CDR3 extends over 21 amino acids. Germline loops: CDR1 TSWWSYY, CDR2 QGS. In DNA form, the CDR3 reads TGTGCTCTTGGGAATGGCTTCCCTATCCTTCTGGGGGATCTGGGGGTCGGTAAACTCATCTTT. Its protein product is CALGNGFPILLGDLGVGKLIF.